This T cell receptor beta chain was documented in a study of blood T cell repertoires in COVID-19. Across the study: Acute and convalescent COVID-19 samples came from the United States, Italy and Spain. Sources were T cells, B-cell-depleted T cells, or PBMCs; the material itself was cDNA or gDNA.

The protocol was immunoSEQ multiplex PCR, while the TCRdb copy is restricted to in-frame clones and leaves out a portion. This table holds about 210,000 clones, 80% to 85% found once. CDR1 and CDR2 (germline): SGHAT, FQNNGV. This CDR3 is 17 amino acids long. Trimming stripped 3 bases from V and 2 bases from J, with 18 bases between. Participants came from 20 to 25 US areas, aged roughly 18 to 89 years. Clinical histories supplied by participants themselves formed the basis of cohort assignment. The chain is built from TRBV11-2 and TRBJ2-3, with D possibly matching TRBD2 (7 bases). Source material: PBMCs or T cells enriched from blood (not recorded which). This TCR was sampled from a woman in her fifties or sixties with acute COVID-19. This chain's CDR3 is CASSLGGLAANTDTQYF. For the CDR3, the DNA is TGTGCCAGCAGCTTGGGGGGGCTAGCGGCGAACACAGATACGCAGTATTTT.